The clone carrying this T cell receptor (beta chain) was detected once. The data originate from a study of technical replicates of blood from a handful of donors. The length of the CDR3 is 15 residues. Germline CDR1 SNHLY, CDR2 FYNNEI. With 6 bases removed from V and 0 bases from J, the gap between germline ends came to 14 bases. Data came from immunoSEQ multiplex PCR; TCRdb stores just in-frame clones and leaves some out. The sample lists tens of thousands of clones, about 98% seen once, with roughly 0.15% in the top ten. This clonotype was sampled from a human donor in good health. Sequences were obtained from T cells isolated from PBMCs. The gene calls are TRBV2 and TRBJ1-1, with D tentatively TRBD1 (5 bases). CDR3 in DNA: TGTGCCAGCAGGCCAGGGAGGTCGATGAACACTGAAGCTTTCTTT. This translates into CASRPGRSMNTEAFF.